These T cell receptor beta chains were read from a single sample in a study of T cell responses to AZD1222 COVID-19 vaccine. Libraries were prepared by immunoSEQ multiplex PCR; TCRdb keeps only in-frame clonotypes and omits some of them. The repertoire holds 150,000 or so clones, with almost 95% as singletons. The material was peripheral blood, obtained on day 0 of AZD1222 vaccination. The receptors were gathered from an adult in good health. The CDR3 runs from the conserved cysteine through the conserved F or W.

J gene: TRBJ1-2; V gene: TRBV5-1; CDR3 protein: CASSLAGQGGYTF
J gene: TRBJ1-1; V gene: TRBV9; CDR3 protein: CASSVGPGQWTEAFF
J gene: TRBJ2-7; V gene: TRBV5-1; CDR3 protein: CASSPPLAGAPYEQYF
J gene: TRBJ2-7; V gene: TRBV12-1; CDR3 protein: CASSLGLGGHEQYF
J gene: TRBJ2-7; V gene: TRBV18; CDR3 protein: CASSALETYEQYF
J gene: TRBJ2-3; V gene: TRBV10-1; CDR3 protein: CASSGGADTDTQYF
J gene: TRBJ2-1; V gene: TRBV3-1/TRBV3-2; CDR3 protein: CASSRKGSEQFF
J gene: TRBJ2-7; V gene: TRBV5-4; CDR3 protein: CASSYGGLGNEQYF
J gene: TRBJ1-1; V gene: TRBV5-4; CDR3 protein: CASSLSQNTEAFF
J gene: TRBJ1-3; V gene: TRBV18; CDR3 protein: CASSPTGAGNTIYF
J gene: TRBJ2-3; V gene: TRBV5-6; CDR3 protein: CASSLGAGRDTQYF
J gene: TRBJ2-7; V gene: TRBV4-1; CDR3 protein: CASSQDWELAARGDYEQYF
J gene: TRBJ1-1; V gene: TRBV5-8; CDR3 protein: CASSTRGGNTEAFF
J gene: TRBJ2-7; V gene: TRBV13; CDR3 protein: CASSRTGPLYEQYF
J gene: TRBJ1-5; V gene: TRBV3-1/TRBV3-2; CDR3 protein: CASSQDSVTQPQHF
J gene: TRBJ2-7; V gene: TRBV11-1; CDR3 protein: CASSLAVGRYEQYF
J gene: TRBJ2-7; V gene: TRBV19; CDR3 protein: CASSMTGSSYEQYF
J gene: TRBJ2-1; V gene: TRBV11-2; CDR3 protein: CASSLARNNEQFF
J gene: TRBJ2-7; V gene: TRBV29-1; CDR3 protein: CSVMEGYYEQYF
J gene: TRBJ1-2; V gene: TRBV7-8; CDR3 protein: CASSFGASTTYGYTF
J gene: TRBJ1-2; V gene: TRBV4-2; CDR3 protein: CASSQDTYAGDGYTF
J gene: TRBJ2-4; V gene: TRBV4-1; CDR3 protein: CASSQGQGLAKNIQYF
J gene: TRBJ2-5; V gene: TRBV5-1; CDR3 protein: CASSFGTGPQETQYF
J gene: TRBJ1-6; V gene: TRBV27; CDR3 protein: CASSTNQGMGNSPLHF
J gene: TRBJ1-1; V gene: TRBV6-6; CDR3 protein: CASSPTTVAAFF
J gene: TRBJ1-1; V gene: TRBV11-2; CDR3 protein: CASSLPTDRGGEAFF
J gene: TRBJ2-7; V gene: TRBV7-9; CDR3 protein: CASSFSGGRTREQYF
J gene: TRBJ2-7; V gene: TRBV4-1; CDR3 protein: CASSQEGGTASYEQYF
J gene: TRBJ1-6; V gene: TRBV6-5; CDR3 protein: CASSYSASYNSPLHF
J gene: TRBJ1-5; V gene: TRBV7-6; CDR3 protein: CASSPSVGDQPQHF
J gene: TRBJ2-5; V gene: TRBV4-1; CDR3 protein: CASSQSGDQETQYF
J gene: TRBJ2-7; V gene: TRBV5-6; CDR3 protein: CASSLLSGGSYEQYF
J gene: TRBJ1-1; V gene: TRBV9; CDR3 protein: CASSSTIGTNTEAFF
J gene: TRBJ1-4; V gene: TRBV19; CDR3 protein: CASSRDSLATNEKLFF
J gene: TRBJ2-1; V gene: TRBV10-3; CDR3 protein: CAISQKQGGPNNEQFF
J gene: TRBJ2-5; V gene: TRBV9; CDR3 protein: CASSVAGLAVEETQYF
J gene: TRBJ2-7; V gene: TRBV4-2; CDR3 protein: CASSQHPLTGLAVFYEQYF
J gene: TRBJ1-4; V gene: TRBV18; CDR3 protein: CASSPNTGANEKLFF
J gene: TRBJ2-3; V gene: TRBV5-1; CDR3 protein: CASSLPNSGTSTDTQYF
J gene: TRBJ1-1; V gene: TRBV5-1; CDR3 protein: CASSLGQGSPTEAFF
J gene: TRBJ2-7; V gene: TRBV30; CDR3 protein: CAWSQRTPGEQYF
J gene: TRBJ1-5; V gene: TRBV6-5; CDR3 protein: CASSYGRGRQPQHF
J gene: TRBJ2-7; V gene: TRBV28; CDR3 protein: CASSLLSWAAYEQYF
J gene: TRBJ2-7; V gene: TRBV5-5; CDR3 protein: CASSLLPATNYEQYF
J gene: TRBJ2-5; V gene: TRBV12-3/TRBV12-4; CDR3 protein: CASSLLAGETQYF